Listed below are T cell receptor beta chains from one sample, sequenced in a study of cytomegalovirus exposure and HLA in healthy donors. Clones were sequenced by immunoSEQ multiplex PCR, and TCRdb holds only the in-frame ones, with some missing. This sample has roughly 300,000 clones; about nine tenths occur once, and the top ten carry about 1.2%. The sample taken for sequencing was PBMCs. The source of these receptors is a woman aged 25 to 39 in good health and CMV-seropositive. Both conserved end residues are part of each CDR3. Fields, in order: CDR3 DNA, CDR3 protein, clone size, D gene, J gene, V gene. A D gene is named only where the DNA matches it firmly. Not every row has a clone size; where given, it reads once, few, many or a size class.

TGTGCCAGCAGCTCAATCGGGGGTGGCTACACCTTC CASSSIGGGYTF NA NA TRBJ1-2 TRBV6-5
TGCGCCAGCAGCTACGGTGTCGGAGCCCAGCCCCAGCATTTT CASSYGVGAQPQHF once NA TRBJ1-5 TRBV4-3
TGCGCCAGCAGCCAAGATCCTGGACAGACCTACGAGCAGTACTTC CASSQDPGQTYEQYF NA NA TRBJ2-7 TRBV4-3
TGCGCCAGCAGCTCACCACGGACAGGGAAAGACTACGAGCAGTACTTC CASSSPRTGKDYEQYF once TRBD1 TRBJ2-7 TRBV5-1
TGTGCCAGCAGCGACGGACGGCAGCCCCAGCATTTT CASSDGRQPQHF NA NA TRBJ1-5 TRBV7-8
TGCAGCGTACCAAAGAGGGGGCCAGGGGGCCACGGGGAGCTGTTTTTT CSVPKRGPGGHGELFF NA TRBD1 TRBJ2-2 TRBV29-1
TGTGCCAGCACCCGGACAGGGGACACCGGGGAGCTGTTTTTT CASTRTGDTGELFF NA TRBD1 TRBJ2-2 TRBV5-6
TGTGCCAGCAGTGAAGTCGGGGTCCTGGGGGAGCAGTACTTC CASSEVGVLGEQYF NA NA TRBJ2-7 TRBV2
TGTGCCAGCAGTAGGACAGAGCGTCAGCCCCAGCATTTT CASSRTERQPQHF few NA TRBJ1-5 TRBV27
TGTGCCAGCAGTTCAGTCTCACGTTCACCCCTCCACTTT CASSSVSRSPLHF NA NA TRBJ1-6 TRBV6-6
TGTGCCAGCAGCTTAGGGCCCAGGGGGCCGGGGAACTATGGCTACACCTTC CASSLGPRGPGNYGYTF NA TRBD1 TRBJ1-2 TRBV7-6
TGTGCCAGTAGTAAAATCAGGGTAACGTCGAACTACGAGCAGTACTTC CASSKIRVTSNYEQYF NA NA TRBJ2-7 TRBV19
TGCGCCAGCAGCTTGTTTCCAACAGGGCTAGGCACTGAAGCTTTCTTT CASSLFPTGLGTEAFF NA NA TRBJ1-1 TRBV5-1
TGCAGCGTTGAAGAATCGGTAAATGAGCAGTTCTTC CSVEESVNEQFF NA NA TRBJ2-1 TRBV29-1
TGTGCCAGCAGTGGGGGGCCACTTAGCAATCAGCCCCAGCATTTT CASSGGPLSNQPQHF few NA TRBJ1-5 TRBV9
TGTGCCAGCAGCTTAGACAGGGCCTGGGAGCATTCCCCCTACGAGCAGTACTTC CASSLDRAWEHSPYEQYF NA NA TRBJ2-7 TRBV7-9
TGTGCCAGCTCCGGCCCCTACGAGCAGTACTTC CASSGPYEQYF NA NA TRBJ2-7 TRBV7-8
TGTGCCAGCAGCCCGAGGGAGGGGGCAGGAAACATTCAGTACTTC CASSPREGAGNIQYF NA NA TRBJ2-4 TRBV5-6